The table lists the clone carrying this TCR beta chain with a few counts. The antigen is undetermined. An end of the junction differs from the germline gene, which may be a read error. The data were obtained in a study of T cells after yellow fever vaccination. TCRdb processed the 5' RACE reads anew with MiXCR; each CDR3 protein has one entry. The data hold some 350,000 distinct CDR3 sequences, with more than 5.5% observed a single time. General study findings and limits: The bulk population could contribute abundant contaminating clonotypes to FACS-sorted repertoires.

The CDR3 length is 15 residues. Looked up from germline, CDR1 is LGHDT and CDR2 is YNNKEL (reference sequence). The rearrangement joins TRBV3-1 to TRBJ2-2; 10 bases line up with TRBD2. This material consisted of PBMCs, taken 5 days after the yellow fever booster vaccination. The TCR was taken from a young man who received the YFV17D yellow fever vaccine. In DNA form, the CDR3 reads TGTGCCAGCAGTCAAGGAGGACTAGCGGTCGGGGAGCTGTTTTTT. This gives the protein CASSQGGLAVGELFF.